This passage covers 29 T cell receptor beta chains from one sample sequenced in a study of blood T cell repertoires in COVID-19. Assay: immunoSEQ multiplex PCR; the TCRdb copy retains only in-frame clones and omits some. The sample lists about 150,000 clones; around 76% were seen once. Sequencing input: peripheral blood. Receptor source: a man aged 60 to 75 with acute or convalescent COVID-19.

This chain links TRBV1 with TRBJ1-4; the table gives TRBD1 as D, unverified against the DNA. TRBV1 is a known pseudogene. This CDR3 region has 16 residues. The CDR3 sequence is CTSSQDRWGPNEKLFF. The DNA for the CDR3 is TGCACCAGCAGCCAAGATCGTTGGGGCCCTAATGAAAAACTGTTTTTT.

CDR3 loop: CASSPAVTGSLSGYTF. CDR3 in DNA: TGTGCCAGCTCACCGGCCGTAACAGGGAGTCTCTCTGGCTACACCTTC. V gene TRBV18 combines with J gene TRBJ1-2; TRBD1 is a possible D gene (6 bases). The CDR3 extends over 16 amino acids. Germline CDR1 reads KGHSH; CDR2 reads LQKENI. Trimming took off 3 bases at V and 7 bases at J, with 21 bases between the two ends.

This chain joins TRBV28 and TRBJ2-2, with unresolved D. The CDR3 extends over 13 amino acids. V gave up 5 bases and J gave up 2 bases, with 6 bases separating them. CDR1 is MDHEN and CDR2 is SYDVKM in the germline V gene. The CDR3 region has the DNA TGTGCCAGCAGTAGAGCTAACACCGGGGAGCTGTTTTTT. Amino acid sequence: CASSRANTGELFF.

The rearrangement joins TRBV4-1 to TRBJ2-1; D gene unclear. Looked up from germline, CDR1 is MGHRA and CDR2 is YSYEKL. The CDR3 has 13 residues. The V end was cut by 2 bases, the J end by 7 bases, with 9 bases between. CDR3 DNA: TGCGCCAGCAGCCAACTAGGATTAAATGAGCAGTTCTTC. Its translation: CASSQLGLNEQFF.

The CDR3 nucleotides read TGCGCCAGCAGCTTGGACAGGGCGGACACTGAAGCTTTCTTT. Protein sequence: CASSLDRADTEAFF. This chain links TRBV5-1 with TRBJ1-1; tentatively, D is TRBD1 (6 bases). This CDR3 is 14 amino acids long. The V end was cut by 0 bases, the J end by 3 bases, with 9 bases between. Germline V gene lookup returns CDR1 SGHRS and CDR2 YFSETQ.

On this clone itself: Other DNA sequences within the sample encode an identical CDR3. V and J are TRBV3-1 (or the pseudogene TRBV3-2) and TRBJ1-2; D unresolved. Trimming pared 1 base from V and 8 bases from J, leaving 8 bases between. The CDR3 loop spans 12 amino acids. CDR1 LGHDT and CDR2 YNNKEL come from the germline V gene (reference sequence). The CDR3 sequence: CASSQGRRGYTF. The CDR3 DNA sequence: TGTGCCAGCAGCCAAGGTCGGAGGGGCTACACCTTC.

The CDR3: CASSRGTANTGELFF. CDR3 nucleotide sequence: TGTGCCAGCAGCCGTGGGACAGCGAACACCGGGGAGCTGTTTTTT. V usage is TRBV7-9 and J usage is TRBJ2-2, with 7 bases fitting TRBD1. CDR3 length equals 15 residues. Trimming removed 5 bases from V and 0 bases from J; junction bases left unmatched: 3. Germline V CDR1 and CDR2: SEHNR, FQNEAQ (reference sequence).

This chain links TRBV19 with TRBJ1-6; a weak D match, TRBD1 (5 bases). CDR3 size: 15 residues. The germline V and J ends were trimmed by 5 bases and 10 bases, with 18 bases remaining between them. CDR1 and CDR2 (germline): LNHDA, SQIVND (reference sequence). CDR3 nucleotides: TGTGCCAGTAGTCCGACCCAGGGCCCTGGATCACCCCTCCACTTT. It codes for CASSPTQGPGSPLHF.

V usage is TRBV5-6 and J usage is TRBJ1-2, with a tentative D call TRBD1 (6 bases). The CDR3 runs to 12 residues. V was pared by 1 base and J by 6 bases, with 7 bases between. The germline CDR1 and CDR2 sequences are SGHDT and YYEEEE. The CDR3 region is CASSLTGNGYTF. The CDR3, as DNA: TGTGCCAGCAGCTTGACAGGGAATGGCTACACCTTC.

This clone was counted only a few times. V usage is TRBV28 and J usage is TRBJ2-7; TRBD1 matches 7 bases. CDR3 length: 14 amino acids. V shed 4 bases, J shed 6 bases, and the junction held 9 bases outside the gene matches. Looked up from germline, CDR1 is MDHEN and CDR2 is SYDVKM. CDR3 loop: CASSYVARGTEQYF. CDR3 in DNA: TGTGCCAGCAGTTATGTGGCCAGGGGGACCGAGCAGTACTTC.

This clone appeared a few times. The gene calls are TRBV6-2 or TRBV6-3 and TRBJ1-3; possible D gene TRBD1, 5 bases. Germline CDR1 and CDR2: MNHEY and SVGEGT. The CDR3 is 15 amino acids. V lost 5 bases and J lost 0, with 11 bases in between. The CDR3 DNA sequence: TGTGCCAGCAGTCGGGACGGGAGCTCTGGAAACACCATATATTTT. Amino acid sequence: CASSRDGSSGNTIYF.

V usage is TRBV5-6 and J usage is TRBJ2-2; D might be TRBD1 (6 bases). V was cut by 5 bases and J by 2 bases, with 13 bases left in between. CDR3 length: 15 amino acids. Germline V CDR1 and CDR2: SGHDT, YYEEEE. The CDR3: CASSTTGLNTGELFF. In nucleotides, the CDR3 is TGTGCCAGCAGTACTACAGGGCTTAACACCGGGGAGCTGTTTTTT.

The genes are TRBV11-2 and TRBJ1-3, with 10 bases identical to TRBD1. Germline-derived CDR1 and CDR2 are SGHAT and FQNNGV. V shed 5 bases, J shed 3 bases, and the junction held 4 bases outside the gene matches. CDR3 length: 15 amino acids. The CDR3 reads CASSRTGGSGNTIYF. As DNA, the CDR3 is TGTGCCAGCAGCAGGACAGGGGGAAGTGGAAACACCATATATTTT. Full variable domain (outside the CDR3, taken from reference TRBV11-2 and TRBJ1-3): EAGVAQSPRYKIIEKRQSVAFWCNPISGHATLYWYQQILGQGPKLLIQFQNNGVVDDSQLPKDRFSAERLKGVDSTLKIQPAKLEDSAVYLCASSRTGGSGNTIYFGEGSWLTVV.

This clone was seen a single time. The CDR3 DNA reads TGTGCCATCAGAGGGACAAGCAATCAGCCCCAGCATTTT. Translating gives CAIRGTSNQPQHF. The rearrangement joins TRBV10-3 to TRBJ1-5; a weak D match, TRBD1 (6 bases). CDR1 and CDR2 from the germline V gene are ENHRY and SYGVKD. Between the trimmed V and J ends, which lost 6 bases and 1 base, there was a span of 7 bases. CDR3 length: 13 residues.

The CDR3 is CASSNLGLTQETQYF. The DNA for the CDR3 is TGCGCCAGCAGCAACCTGGGACTTACCCAAGAGACCCAGTACTTC. V and J are TRBV5-1 and TRBJ2-5; possibly TRBD2 for D (6 bases). Per the germline V gene, CDR1 is SGHRS and CDR2 is YFSETQ. Trimming took off 4 bases at V and 1 base at J, with 14 bases between the two ends. The CDR3 consists of 15 residues. Full variable domain (rest looked up from reference TRBV5-1 and TRBJ2-5): KAGVTQTPRYLIKTRGQQVTLSCSPISGHRSVSWYQQTPGQGLQFLFEYFSETQRNKGNFPGRFSGRQFSNSRSEMNVSTLELGDSALYLCASSNLGLTQETQYFGPGTRLLVL.

The gene calls are TRBV5-1 and TRBJ2-1, with D possibly TRBD2 on 6 matching bases. The V end lost 4 bases, the J end lost 3 bases, and 17 bases lay between the germline ends. Germline CDR1 and CDR2: SGHRS and YFSETQ. The CDR3 runs 16 residues. The CDR3 protein is CASSRDGGYIYNEQFF. The CDR3 DNA reads TGCGCCAGCAGCCGGGACGGAGGGTATATCTACAATGAGCAGTTCTTC.

This sequence joins TRBV11-3 and TRBJ1-6; D uncertain. Germline assignment: CDR1 SGHNT and CDR2 YENEEA. This CDR3 region has 13 residues. Trimming shortened V by 0 bases and J by 7 bases, and 4 bases separated the two germline ends. The CDR3 protein is CASSLDVNSPLHF. In DNA, the CDR3 is TGTGCCAGCAGCTTAGACGTGAATTCACCCCTCCACTTT.

The genes are TRBV11-2 and TRBJ1-1, with D possibly TRBD1 on 5 matching bases. Germline CDR1 SGHAT, CDR2 FQNNGV. Trimming took off 6 bases at V and 6 bases at J, with 17 bases between the two ends. The CDR3 is 14 residues long. In nucleotides, the CDR3 is TGTGCCAGCAGTCCTTTCCTAAGGGGCGCTGAAGCTTTCTTT. This sequence encodes CASSPFLRGAEAFF.

This clone was detected only once. This CDR3 is CAMAASGSYEQYF. For the CDR3, the DNA is TGTGCCATGGCGGCTAGCGGTTCCTACGAGCAGTACTTC. The V and J genes are TRBV10-3 and TRBJ2-7; 7 bases are shared with TRBD2. Germline CDR1 ENHRY, CDR2 SYGVKD. The CDR3 is 13 residues long. V lost 9 bases to trimming and J lost 1 base; unmatched junction nucleotides: 6.

The chain uses TRBV14 and TRBJ2-7; 7 bases match TRBD1. V lost 4 bases to trimming and J lost 2 bases; unmatched junction nucleotides: 5. CDR1 is SGHDN and CDR2 is FVKESK in the germline V gene. CDR3 length equals 14 residues. CDR3 residues: CASSPRTGTYEQYF. Written as DNA, the CDR3 is TGTGCCAGCAGCCCTCGGACAGGTACCTACGAGCAGTACTTC.

This clone has only one observation. V and J are TRBV25-1 and TRBJ2-7; 9 bases map to TRBD1. After removal of 1 base from V and 2 bases from J, the junction contained 3 bases not matched to a gene. The CDR3 sequence is 15 residues long. The germline CDR1 and CDR2 sequences are MGHDK and SYGVNS. This CDR3 reads CASSELGTGTYEQYF. CDR3 nucleotides: TGTGCCAGCAGTGAATTGGGGACAGGGACCTACGAGCAGTACTTC.

This clone has more than one count but fewer than ten. The J gene is TRBJ2-2, the V gene TRBV25-1, with 8 bases identical to TRBD2. The CDR3 totals 16 residues. The trim removed 5 bases at V and 7 bases at J, leaving 12 bases unmatched. CDR1 is MGHDK and CDR2 is SYGVNS in the germline V gene. CDR3 sequence (DNA): TGTGCCAGCAGTAATATCCGCGGGAGGAGAGTCGGGGAGCTGTTTTTT. Encoded protein: CASSNIRGRRVGELFF.

J is TRBJ2-3 and V is TRBV6-5; D gene uncertain. Germline assignment: CDR1 MNHEY and CDR2 SVGAGI. The CDR3 has 12 amino acids. The V gene lost 4 bases and the J gene lost 2 bases, with 4 bases spanning the gap. CDR3 sequence: CASSSNTDTQYF. The CDR3 nucleotides read TGTGCCAGCAGTTCTAACACAGATACGCAGTATTTT.

The chain is built from TRBV7-9 and TRBJ2-5, with D uncertain. V lost 1 base, J lost 7 bases, and 7 bases lay in between. CDR3 size: 12 residues. Germline-derived CDR1 and CDR2 are SEHNR and FQNEAQ (reference sequence). In DNA, the CDR3 is TGTGCCAGCAGCTTAGACCTCGGGACCCAGTACTTC. Translated, it gives CASSLDLGTQYF.

V gene TRBV11-2 combines with J gene TRBJ1-4; 9 bases map to TRBD1. This CDR3 has 14 residues. The germline gives CDR1 SGHAT, CDR2 FQNNGV. V lost 5 bases and J lost 4; bases outside the gene matches: 2. The CDR3 coding sequence is TGTGCCAGCAGCCCGACAGGGGGTAATGAAAAACTGTTTTTT. Amino acid sequence: CASSPTGGNEKLFF.

The chain uses TRBV5-1 and TRBJ2-3; TRBD1 matches at 7 bases. The germline gives CDR1 SGHRS, CDR2 YFSETQ. V shed 4 bases, J shed 6 bases, and the junction held 5 bases outside the gene matches. The length of the CDR3 is 13 residues. The CDR3 region is CASSVTGTDTQYF. DNA for the CDR3: TGCGCCAGCAGCGTGACAGGGACCGATACGCAGTATTTT.

V is TRBV5-1 and J is TRBJ1-4; 11 positions match TRBD1. V lost 6 bases to trimming and J lost 8 bases; unmatched junction nucleotides: 9. Germline V gene sequence: CDR1 SGHRS, CDR2 YFSETQ. The CDR3 totals 15 residues. The chain's CDR3 is CASTLRTGGGEKLFF. CDR3 DNA sequence: TGCGCCAGCACTCTAAGGACAGGGGGCGGCGAAAAACTGTTTTTT.

This clone occurred a few times. This chain links TRBV10-1 with TRBJ2-7; the match to TRBD1 covers 7 bases. J gave up 4 bases and V 7 bases, and 10 bases lay outside the gene matches. Germline-derived CDR1 and CDR2 are WNHNN and SYGVQD (reference sequence). The CDR3 has 14 residues. CDR3 sequence reads: CASILEQGSYEQYF. The DNA for the CDR3 is TGCGCCAGCATATTAGAACAGGGGAGTTACGAGCAGTACTTC.

This chain connects TRBV7-8 to TRBJ2-7, with D possibly TRBD2 on 6 matching bases. This CDR3 is built from 16 residues. Trimming stripped 1 base from V and 0 bases from J, with 13 bases between. Germline-derived CDR1 and CDR2 are SGHVS and FQNEAQ. CDR3 DNA: TGTGCCAGCAGCTTAGGTAGCGGTTGGAGCTCCTACGAGCAGTACTTC. Its translation is CASSLGSGWSSYEQYF. Full variable domain (rest looked up from reference TRBV7-8 and TRBJ2-7): GAGVSQSPRYKVAKRGQDVALRCDPISGHVSLFWYQQALGQGPEFLTYFQNEAQLDKSGLPSDRFFAERPEGSVSTLKIQRTQQEDSAVYLCASSLGSGWSSYEQYFGPGTRLTVT.